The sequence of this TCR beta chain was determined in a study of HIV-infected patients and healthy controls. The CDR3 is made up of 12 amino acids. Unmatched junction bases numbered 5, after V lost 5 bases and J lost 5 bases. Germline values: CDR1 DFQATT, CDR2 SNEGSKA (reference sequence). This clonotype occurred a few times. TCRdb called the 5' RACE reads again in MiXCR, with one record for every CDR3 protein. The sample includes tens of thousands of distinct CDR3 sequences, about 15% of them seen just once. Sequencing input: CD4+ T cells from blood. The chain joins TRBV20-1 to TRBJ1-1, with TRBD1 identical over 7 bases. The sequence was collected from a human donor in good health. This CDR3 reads CSAYRGGTEAFF. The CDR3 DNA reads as TGCAGTGCTTACAGGGGAGGGACTGAAGCTTTCTTT.